This T cell receptor beta chain came from a study of blood T cell repertoires in COVID-19. Study-level background: Nucleic acid was either cDNA or gDNA, and it came from T cells, B-cell-depleted T cells, or PBMCs.

The study assigned cohorts using participant-reported clinical history. All exposed participants met a person with COVID-19 within 2 weeks before entering the study. This CDR3 contains 16 residues. The germline gives CDR1 SEHNR, CDR2 FQNEAQ (reference sequence). J was trimmed by 3 bases and V by 6 bases; bases with no gene match: 8. This clone occurred once. In the original analysis: The assay estimated nucleated cells by amplifying reference gene primers. The protocol was immunoSEQ multiplex PCR, while the TCRdb copy is restricted to in-frame clones and leaves out a portion. V, J and clone size reflect that table, while D and trimming were determined from the DNA. The sample consists of a few hundred thousand clones, approximately 91% of them appearing once.

The clonotype comes from a woman between 18 and 29 years old who had been exposed to COVID-19. The rearrangement links TRBV7-9 to TRBJ2-2; the match to TRBD1 covers 9 bases. The sample comprised PBMCs or T cells enriched from blood (not recorded which). In nucleotides, the CDR3 is TGTGCCAGCAGACCAACAGGGGGCCGGGACACCGGGGAGCTGTTTTTT. Protein: CASRPTGGRDTGELFF.